Sequencing of this T cell receptor beta chain was carried out in a study of T-cell reconstitution after alpha-beta-depleted transplantation in children. General study points: After transplant, at about two months, alpha-beta T cells were reportedly derived from several hundred expanded graft clones.

The length of the CDR3 is 11 residues. V was shortened by 4 bases and J by 3 bases, with 5 bases between the two germline ends. Germline V gives CDR1 SGHRS, CDR2 YFSETQ. This clonotype has ten or more counts. Antigen: not known. It was with unique molecular identifiers that the TCRbeta library was prepared. TCRdb ran MiXCR on the PCR reads and lists one entry per CDR3 protein. The sample records hundreds of thousands of distinct CDR3 sequences, around 12% being singletons. This TCR was recovered from a girl aged 2 to 9 with congenital amegakaryocytic thrombocytopenia, due to receive a stem cell transplant. The chain is built from TRBV5-1 and TRBJ2-7; D ambiguous. The sample consisted of PBMCs, taken before TCRalphabeta/CD19-depleted stem cell transplant. The CDR3 DNA reads as TGCGCCAGCAGCGACAACTACGAGCAGTACTTC. Protein sequence: CASSDNYEQYF.